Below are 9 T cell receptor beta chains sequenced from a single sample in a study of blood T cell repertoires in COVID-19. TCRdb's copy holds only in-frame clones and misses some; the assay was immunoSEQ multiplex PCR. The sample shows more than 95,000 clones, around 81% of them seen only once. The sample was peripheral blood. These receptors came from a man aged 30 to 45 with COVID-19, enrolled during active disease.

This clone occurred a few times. CDR3 protein: CASSLGAGTGSYEQYF. As DNA, the CDR3 is TGTGCCAGCAGCTTGGGGGCTGGGACAGGCTCCTACGAGCAGTACTTC. This chain uses TRBV5-6 with TRBJ2-7; 8 bases are a match to TRBD1. The CDR3 loop spans 16 amino acids. The ends lost 0 bases at V and 0 bases at J; junction bases unmatched: 5. Per germline, CDR1 SGHDT and CDR2 YYEEEE.

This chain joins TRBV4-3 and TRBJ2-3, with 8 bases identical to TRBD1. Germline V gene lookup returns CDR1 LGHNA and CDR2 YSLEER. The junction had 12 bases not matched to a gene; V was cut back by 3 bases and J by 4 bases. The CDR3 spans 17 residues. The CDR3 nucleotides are TGCGCCAGCAGCCAGGCGGGACAGGTCCTAGGGGCAGATACGCAGTATTTT. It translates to CASSQAGQVLGADTQYF.

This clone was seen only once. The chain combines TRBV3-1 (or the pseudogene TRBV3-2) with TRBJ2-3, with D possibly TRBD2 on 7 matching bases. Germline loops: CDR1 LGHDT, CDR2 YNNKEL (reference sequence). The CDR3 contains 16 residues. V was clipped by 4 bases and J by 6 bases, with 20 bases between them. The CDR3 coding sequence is TGTGCCAGCAGCCCGACGGGGGGCACGGGGTGGGATACGCAGTATTTT. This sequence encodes CASSPTGGTGWDTQYF.

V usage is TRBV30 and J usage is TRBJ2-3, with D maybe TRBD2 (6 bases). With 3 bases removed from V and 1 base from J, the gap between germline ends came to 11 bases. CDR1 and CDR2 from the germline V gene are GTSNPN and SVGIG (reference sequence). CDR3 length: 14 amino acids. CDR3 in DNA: TGTGCCTGGAGCCGGGACTCAGGCACAGATACGCAGTATTTT. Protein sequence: CAWSRDSGTDTQYF.

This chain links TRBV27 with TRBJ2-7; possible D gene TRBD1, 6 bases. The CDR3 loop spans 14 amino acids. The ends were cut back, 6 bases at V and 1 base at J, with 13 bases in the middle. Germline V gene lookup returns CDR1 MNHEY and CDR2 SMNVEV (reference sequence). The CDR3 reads CASRMGHPSYEQYF. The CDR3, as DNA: TGTGCCAGCAGAATGGGACACCCTTCCTACGAGCAGTACTTC.

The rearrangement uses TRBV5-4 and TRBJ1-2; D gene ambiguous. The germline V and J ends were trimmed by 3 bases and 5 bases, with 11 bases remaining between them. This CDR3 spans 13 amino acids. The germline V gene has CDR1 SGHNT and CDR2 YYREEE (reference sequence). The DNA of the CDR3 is TGTGCCAGCAGCTCGATGTCGGGTTATGGCTACACCTTC. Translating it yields CASSSMSGYGYTF.

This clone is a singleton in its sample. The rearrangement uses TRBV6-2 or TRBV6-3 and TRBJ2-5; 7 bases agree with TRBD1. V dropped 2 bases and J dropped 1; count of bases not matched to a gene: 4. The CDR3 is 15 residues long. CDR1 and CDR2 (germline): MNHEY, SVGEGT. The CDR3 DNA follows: TGTGCCAGCAGTTACCACCGGGACAGCCAAGAGACCCAGTACTTC. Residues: CASSYHRDSQETQYF.

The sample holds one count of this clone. CDR3 protein: CASSAGTSGWAGELFF. The CDR3 nucleotides read TGCGCCAGCAGCGCCGGGACTAGCGGGTGGGCCGGGGAGCTGTTTTTT. The rearrangement links TRBV5-1 to TRBJ2-2; 12 bases match TRBD2. The CDR3 totals 16 residues. Germline V gives CDR1 SGHRS, CDR2 YFSETQ. The trim removed 4 bases at V and 6 bases at J, leaving 7 bases unmatched.

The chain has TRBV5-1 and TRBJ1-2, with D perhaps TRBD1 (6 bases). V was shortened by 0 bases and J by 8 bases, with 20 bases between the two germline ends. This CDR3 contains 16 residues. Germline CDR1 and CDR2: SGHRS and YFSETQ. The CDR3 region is CASSLEGDGSVKGYTF. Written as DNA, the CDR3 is TGCGCCAGCAGCTTGGAGGGGGACGGATCCGTAAAGGGCTACACCTTC.